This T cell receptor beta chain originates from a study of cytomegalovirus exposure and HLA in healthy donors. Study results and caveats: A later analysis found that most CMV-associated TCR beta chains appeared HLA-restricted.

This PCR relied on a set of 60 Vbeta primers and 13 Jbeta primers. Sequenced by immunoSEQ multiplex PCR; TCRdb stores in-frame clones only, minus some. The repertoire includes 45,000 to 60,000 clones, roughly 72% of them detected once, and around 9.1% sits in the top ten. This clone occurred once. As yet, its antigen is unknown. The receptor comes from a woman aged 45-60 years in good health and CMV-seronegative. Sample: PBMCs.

CDR3 in DNA: TGTGCCAGCAGCTGGTCGGGGGCCGGGGAGCTGTTTTTT. It yields the protein CASSWSGAGELFF. The chain uses TRBV11-3 and TRBJ2-2; possible D gene TRBD2, 6 bases. The CDR3 is made up of 13 amino acids. Germline V gene lookup returns CDR1 SGHNT and CDR2 YENEEA. The V and J ends lost 4 bases and 6 bases respectively, with 9 bases between them.